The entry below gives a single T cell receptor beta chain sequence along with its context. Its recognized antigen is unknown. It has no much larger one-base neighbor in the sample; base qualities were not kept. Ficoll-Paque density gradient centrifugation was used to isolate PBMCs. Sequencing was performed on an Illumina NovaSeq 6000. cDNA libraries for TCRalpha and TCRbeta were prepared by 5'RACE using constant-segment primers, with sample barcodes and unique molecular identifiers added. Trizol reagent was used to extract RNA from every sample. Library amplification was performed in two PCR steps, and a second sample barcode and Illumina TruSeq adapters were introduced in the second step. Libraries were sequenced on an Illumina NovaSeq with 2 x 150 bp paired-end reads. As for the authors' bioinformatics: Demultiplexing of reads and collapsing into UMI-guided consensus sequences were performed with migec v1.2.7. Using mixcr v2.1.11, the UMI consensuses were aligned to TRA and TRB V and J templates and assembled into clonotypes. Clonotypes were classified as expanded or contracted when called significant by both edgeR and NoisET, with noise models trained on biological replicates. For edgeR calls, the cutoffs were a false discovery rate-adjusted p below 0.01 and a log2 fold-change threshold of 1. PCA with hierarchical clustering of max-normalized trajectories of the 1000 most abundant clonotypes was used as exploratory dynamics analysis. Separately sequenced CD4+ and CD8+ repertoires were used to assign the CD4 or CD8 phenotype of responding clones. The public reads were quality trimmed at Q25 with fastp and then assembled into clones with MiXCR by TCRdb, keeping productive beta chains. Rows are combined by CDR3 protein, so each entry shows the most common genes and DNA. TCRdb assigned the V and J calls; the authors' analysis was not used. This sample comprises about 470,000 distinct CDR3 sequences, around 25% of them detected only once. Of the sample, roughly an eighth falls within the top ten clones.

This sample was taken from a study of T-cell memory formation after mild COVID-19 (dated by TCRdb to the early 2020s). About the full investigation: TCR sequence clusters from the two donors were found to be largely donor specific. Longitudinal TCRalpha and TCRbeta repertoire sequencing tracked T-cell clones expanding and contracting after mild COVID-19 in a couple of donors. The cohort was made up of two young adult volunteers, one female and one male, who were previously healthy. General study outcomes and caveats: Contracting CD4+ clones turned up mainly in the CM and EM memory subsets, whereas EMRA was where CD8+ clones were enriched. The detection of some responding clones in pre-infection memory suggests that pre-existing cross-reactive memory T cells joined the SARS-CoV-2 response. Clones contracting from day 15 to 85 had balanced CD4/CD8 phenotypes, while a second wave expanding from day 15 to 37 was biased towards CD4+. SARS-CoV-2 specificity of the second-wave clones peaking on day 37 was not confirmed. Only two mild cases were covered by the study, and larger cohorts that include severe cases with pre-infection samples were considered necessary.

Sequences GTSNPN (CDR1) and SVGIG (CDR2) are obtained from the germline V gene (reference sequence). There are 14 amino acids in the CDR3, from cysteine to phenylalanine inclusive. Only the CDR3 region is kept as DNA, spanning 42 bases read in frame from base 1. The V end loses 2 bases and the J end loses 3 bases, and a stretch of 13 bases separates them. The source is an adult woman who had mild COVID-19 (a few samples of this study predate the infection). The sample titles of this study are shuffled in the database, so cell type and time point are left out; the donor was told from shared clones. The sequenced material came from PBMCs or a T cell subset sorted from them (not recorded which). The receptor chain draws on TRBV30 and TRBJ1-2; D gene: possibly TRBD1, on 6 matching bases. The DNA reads TGTGCCTGGAGTTTGAAAGGGGGATACTATGGCTACACCTTC. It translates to CAWSLKGGYYGYTF.